This T cell receptor (beta chain) was recovered during a study of CD8+ T cells in alopecia areata. For the study at large: In an open-label trial, patients got 5 to 10 mg tofacitinib twice daily. Patients in the study were on tofacitinib for 6 to 18 months, then off it for 6 months.

Researchers gathered lesional scalp punch biopsies and peripheral blood from patients with alopecia areata. The authors extracted RNA and reverse transcribed it into cDNA as the sequencing template. Measured with immunoSEQ multiplex PCR; TCRdb has only the in-frame clones, and not every one. The table lists about 150,000 clones, roughly 62% of them singletons, with 5% to 7% in the top ten. Trimming removed 6 bases from V and 8 bases from J, with 9 bases in between. This CDR3 comprises 11 residues. Germline CDR1 is MGHDK and CDR2 is SYGVNS. The sample in question was CD4+ T cells sorted from blood, obtained at week 0. The chain uses TRBV25-1 and TRBJ2-3, with D unclear. This TCR derives from a human donor with alopecia areata. CDR3 sequence: CASRKVGTQYF. CDR3 nucleotides: TGTGCCAGCAGGAAAGTTGGTACGCAGTATTTT.